Listed below are T cell receptor beta chains from one sample, sequenced in a study of CD8+ T cells in alopecia areata. Generated by immunoSEQ multiplex PCR, the TCRdb table keeps only in-frame clones and is missing some. The repertoire includes roughly 100,000 clones, about 40% of them detected once, and about 17% sits in the top ten. Sample: CD8+ T cells sorted from blood, taken at week 24, from a patient treated with tofacitinib. The receptors originated from a human donor with alopecia areata. Both conserved end residues are part of each CDR3. A D gene is named only where the DNA matches it firmly. Not all rows give a size; the values are once, few, many and, for expanded clones, a class.

abundance	j_gene	d_gene	v_gene	CDR3aa	CDR3nt
few	TRBJ2-1	TRBD2	TRBV19	CASKTSGRANEQFF	TGTGCCAGTAAGACTAGCGGGAGGGCCAATGAGCAGTTCTTC
.	TRBJ2-1	.	TRBV27	CASSLKGRLHEQFF	TGTGCCAGCAGTTTAAAGGGACGGTTGCATGAGCAGTTCTTC
.	TRBJ2-7	.	TRBV13	CASSYADEQYF	TGTGCCAGCAGCTACGCGGACGAGCAGTACTTC
.	TRBJ2-7	TRBD2	TRBV9	CASSPSGRPFEEQYF	TGTGCCAGCAGCCCAAGCGGGAGACCGTTTGAGGAGCAGTACTTC
few	TRBJ2-7	TRBD2	TRBV10-3	CAISEGTSGIPGSGEQYF	TGTGCCATCAGTGAGGGGACTAGCGGGATACCGGGGTCGGGGGAGCAGTACTTC
.	TRBJ2-1	.	TRBV29-1	CSVGGEEVGVYNEQFF	TGCAGCGTTGGAGGCGAGGAGGTTGGGGTCTACAATGAGCAGTTCTTC
.	TRBJ2-3	.	TRBV11-2	CASSSVADTQYF	TGTGCCAGCAGCTCGGTTGCAGATACGCAGTATTTT
.	TRBJ2-7	.	TRBV4-1	CASSRGGQLYEQYF	TGCGCCAGCAGCCGAGGAGGACAGCTCTACGAGCAGTACTTC
.	TRBJ2-7	.	TRBV25-1	CASSDGTESYEQYF	TGTGCCAGCAGTGATGGGACCGAGTCCTACGAGCAGTACTTC
.	TRBJ2-5	.	TRBV9	CASSLGDRETQYF	TGTGCCAGCAGCTTAGGGGATCGGGAGACCCAGTACTTC
few	TRBJ1-5	.	TRBV19	CASTTGNQPQHF	TGTGCCAGTACCACAGGGAATCAGCCCCAGCATTTT
few	TRBJ1-1	.	TRBV2	CASSGTAKNTEAFF	TGTGCCAGCAGTGGGACGGCTAAGAACACTGAAGCTTTCTTT